This T cell receptor beta chain was sequenced for a study of OX40 agonist ivuxolimab in advanced cancers. Study at large: Patients took ivuxolimab, an agonistic anti-OX40 (CD134) antibody. Overall study results and limits: Average numbers of expanded clones were greater in CD8+ T cells than in CD4+.

CDR3 length equals 13 residues. CDR1 and CDR2 (germline): MNHEY, SVGAGI. V lost 8 bases, J lost 6 bases, and 5 bases stayed unmatched. Comments on this clone: The antigen is unknown.

Clones were read by immunoSEQ multiplex PCR, and TCRdb kept only the in-frame ones, dropping some. The data show some 86,000 clones, over 75% seen once. The receptor was isolated from an adult with an advanced solid tumor such as melanoma, head and neck, liver or kidney cancer. Here the sequenced sample was CD4+ or CD8+ T cells sorted from blood, taken in a trial of the OX40 agonist ivuxolimab. J is TRBJ2-1 and V is TRBV6-5; TRBD1 matches 9 bases. CDR3 bases: TGTGCCAGCCTAGGGACAGGGTCCAATGAGCAGTTCTTC. Its translation is CASLGTGSNEQFF.